This is a list of T cell receptor beta chains from one sample in a study of cytomegalovirus exposure and HLA in healthy donors. Method: immunoSEQ multiplex PCR; TCRdb's copy keeps in-frame clones and lacks some. In the table there are approximately 130,000 clones, about four fifths of which are singletons. The sequencing sample was made of PBMCs. These TCRs come from a man aged 30 to 45 in good health and CMV-seronegative. The CDR3 runs from the conserved cysteine through the conserved F or W. Fields, in order: V gene, clone size, D gene, J gene, CDR3 DNA, CDR3 protein. The D gene is left open where the match is weak. Only some rows state a clone size, as once, few, many or a class for expanded clones.

TRBV30,-,-,TRBJ2-5,TGTGCCTGGAGTATTACCCCACTAGGGACCCAGTACTTC,CAWSITPLGTQYF
TRBV5-6,-,TRBD2,TRBJ2-7,TGTGCCAGCAGCTGGGGGACTAGCGGGATCTACGAGCAGTACTTC,CASSWGTSGIYEQYF
TRBV2,few,TRBD2,TRBJ2-5,TGTGCCAGCAGTGAAGCCCGGACTAGTGGGTACCAAGAGACCCAGTACTTC,CASSEARTSGYQETQYF
TRBV28,-,-,TRBJ1-2,TGTGCCAGCAGTTTGGGGGCAGTCTATGGCTACACCTTC,CASSLGAVYGYTF
TRBV25-1,-,TRBD2,TRBJ2-1,TGTGCCAGCAGTGGTTGGGCTAGCGGAGGGGTTGAGCAGTTCTTC,CASSGWASGGVEQFF
TRBV18,-,TRBD1,TRBJ2-2,TGTGCCAGCTCATCGGGAACAGGGGGGCCGGACACCGGGGAGCTGTTTTTT,CASSSGTGGPDTGELFF
TRBV5-6,-,TRBD2,TRBJ2-5,TGTGCCAGCACCTCGCCGGGAGGGAGCCAAGAGACCCAGTACTTC,CASTSPGGSQETQYF
TRBV28,-,-,TRBJ2-3,TGTGCCAGCCGGGATCTGAGCACAGATACGCAGTATTTT,CASRDLSTDTQYF
TRBV10-1,once,TRBD1,TRBJ1-1,TGCGCCAGCAGTTGCGACAGGGCTATTCCTGTGAACACTGAAGCTTTCTTT,CASSCDRAIPVNTEAFF
TRBV19,once,-,TRBJ1-2,TGTGCCAGTACCCTGGGGCAGGGCAACTATGGCTACACCTTC,CASTLGQGNYGYTF
TRBV6-5,-,-,TRBJ1-3,TGTGCCAGCAGTTACTCGAGTTTCCGAGGCGGAAACACCATATATTTT,CASSYSSFRGGNTIYF
TRBV29-1,-,TRBD1,TRBJ1-2,TGCAGCGTTGAAGCACCGGGACAGGGGAACTATGGCTACACCTTC,CSVEAPGQGNYGYTF
TRBV18,-,TRBD1,TRBJ1-1,TGTGCCAGCTCACCCGACAGGGATGCTTTCTTT,CASSPDRDAFF
TRBV5-1,once,TRBD2,TRBJ2-7,TGCGCCAGCAGCTTTCCGGGACTAGCGGGAGAGGAGCAGTACTTC,CASSFPGLAGEEQYF
TRBV9,-,-,TRBJ2-6,TGTGCCAGCAGCGTAGGGACAGCGAACTCTGGGGCCAACGTCCTGACTTTC,CASSVGTANSGANVLTF
TRBV5-4,-,TRBD2,TRBJ2-2,TGTGCCAGCAGGATAGCGGGGATGAACACCGGGGAGCTGTTTTTT,CASRIAGMNTGELFF